The following is a T cell receptor (beta chain) sequence with its context. What it recognizes is unknown. These data belong to a study of OX40 agonist ivuxolimab in advanced cancers. Method: immunoSEQ multiplex PCR; TCRdb's copy keeps in-frame clones and lacks some. The sample contains tens of thousands of clones, around nine tenths of which appear only once. V was shortened by 7 bases and J by 7 bases, with 10 bases between the two germline ends. The V gene's germline CDR1 is MNHNS and CDR2 SASEGT. This CDR3 has 12 residues. General study points: CD4+ and CD8+ blood T cells expanded clonally by week 6 at 0.1 to 3.0 mg/kg.

Here the sequenced sample was CD4+ or CD8+ T cells sorted from blood, taken in a trial of the OX40 agonist ivuxolimab. The source of this sequence is an adult with an advanced solid tumor such as melanoma, head and neck, liver or kidney cancer. The rearrangement links TRBV6-1 to TRBJ2-2; possible D gene TRBD1, 5 bases. The CDR3 is CASNGADGELFF. The CDR3 DNA is TGTGCCAGCAATGGGGCGGACGGGGAGCTGTTTTTT.